These 22 T cell receptor beta chains were all obtained from the same sample, sequenced in a study of blood T cell repertoires in COVID-19. The protocol was immunoSEQ multiplex PCR, while the TCRdb copy is restricted to in-frame clones and leaves out a portion. This table holds under 250,000 clones, about four fifths found once. The sequenced sample consisted of peripheral blood. These receptor sequences come from a woman aged 40 to 50 with active or convalescent COVID-19.

This chain connects TRBV5-1 to TRBJ2-2, with 8 bases aligning to TRBD2. V dropped 0 bases and J dropped 4; count of bases not matched to a gene: 5. The germline CDR1 and CDR2 sequences are SGHRS and YFSETQ. This CDR3 has 16 amino acids. The CDR3, as DNA: TGCGCCAGCAGCTTGGTGGGACTAGTGGTCACCGGGGAGCTGTTTTTT. The encoded protein is CASSLVGLVVTGELFF.

This rearrangement joins TRBV27 to TRBJ1-2; TRBD1 might be the D (5 bases). CDR3 length: 16 amino acids. Trimming left V 6 bases short and J 1 base short, with 18 bases between. In germline, CDR1 is MNHEY, CDR2 SMNVEV (reference sequence). CDR3 sequence reads: CASSSLGQGNNYGYTF. CDR3 coding DNA: TGTGCCAGCAGCTCCTTAGGGCAGGGAAATAACTATGGCTACACCTTC.

The chain employs TRBV6-5 and TRBJ1-1, with D maybe TRBD1 (6 bases). Germline loops: CDR1 MNHEY, CDR2 SVGAGI. This CDR3 is 12 amino acids long. The V gene lost 10 bases and the J gene lost 0 bases, with 9 bases spanning the gap. CDR3 in amino acids: CAIQGMNTEAFF. DNA for the CDR3: TGTGCCATCCAGGGGATGAACACTGAAGCTTTCTTT.

In its sample, this clone was seen a few times. This rearrangement joins TRBV11-2 to TRBJ2-3; D perhaps matches TRBD1 (6 bases). CDR1 and CDR2 (germline): SGHAT, FQNNGV. The CDR3 covers 15 residues. V gave up 5 bases and J gave up 1 base, with 13 bases separating them. The CDR3 sequence: CASSATGIGTDTQYF. The CDR3, as DNA: TGTGCCAGCAGCGCGACAGGTATAGGCACAGATACGCAGTATTTT.

The chain combines TRBV27 with TRBJ1-6; D gene ambiguous. CDR1 and CDR2 (germline): MNHEY, SMNVEV (reference sequence). With 3 bases removed from V and 3 bases from J, the gap between germline ends came to 15 bases. The CDR3 length is 17 residues. The CDR3 protein is CASSFSAFLIYNSPLHF. The CDR3, as DNA: TGTGCCAGCAGTTTTTCCGCGTTCCTGATCTATAATTCACCCCTCCACTTT.

This clone was counted once. The rearrangement joins TRBV11-2 to TRBJ1-4; TRBD1 matches 7 bases. Germline V gene data show CDR1 as SGHAT and CDR2 as FQNNGV. The CDR3 has 15 amino acids. Trimming cost V 5 bases and J 8 bases; bases outside gene matches: 11. CDR3 residues: CASSLGQVQGEKLFF. Here the CDR3 DNA reads TGTGCCAGCAGCCTCGGACAGGTCCAGGGGGAAAAACTGTTTTTT.

The V and J genes are TRBV7-3 and TRBJ2-6; a possible D gene is TRBD1 (6 bases). V gave up 1 base and J gave up 4 bases, with 17 bases separating them. CDR1 is SGHTA, CDR2 FQGTGA, per germline. This CDR3 contains 18 residues. The CDR3 DNA reads as TGTGCCAGCAGCTTAAATCCCTTCGACAGGACCGGGGCCAACGTCCTGACTTTC. Translated, it gives CASSLNPFDRTGANVLTF.

Regarding this clone: This CDR3 is also generated by other DNA sequences in the sample. J is TRBJ1-1 and V is TRBV5-1; D unresolved. With 0 bases removed from V and 2 bases from J, the gap between germline ends came to 5 bases. CDR3 size: 13 residues. Germline V gene lookup returns CDR1 SGHRS and CDR2 YFSETQ. CDR3 bases: TGCGCCAGCAGCTTGGGAGTTAACACTGAAGCTTTCTTT. Its protein is CASSLGVNTEAFF.

The gene calls are TRBV30 and TRBJ1-3; tentatively, D is TRBD1 (6 bases). The CDR3 runs 14 residues. V was trimmed by 4 bases and J by 0 bases, leaving 10 bases between them. Germline V gene lookup returns CDR1 GTSNPN and CDR2 SVGIG (reference sequence). CDR3 sequence reads: CAWTRTVSGNTIYF. In nucleotides, the CDR3 is TGTGCCTGGACAAGGACAGTCTCTGGAAACACCATATATTTT.

The rearrangement links TRBV2 to TRBJ1-1; D remains ambiguous. This CDR3 has 12 residues. The V gene lost 7 bases and the J gene lost 1 base, with 7 bases spanning the gap. CDR1 and CDR2 from the germline V gene are SNHLY and FYNNEI. This CDR3 is CASMPRNTEAFF. The CDR3 region has the DNA TGTGCCAGCATGCCCAGGAACACTGAAGCTTTCTTT.

CDR3 in amino acids: CASSQHRGQRAFF. CDR3 nucleotides: TGTGCCAGCAGCCAACACAGGGGGCAGAGGGCTTTCTTT. The chain joins TRBV11-3 to TRBJ1-1; TRBD1 matches at 9 bases. CDR3 size: 13 residues. V shed 5 bases and J 11 bases; nucleotides not matched to a gene: 9. CDR1 and CDR2 from the germline V gene are SGHNT and YENEEA. Full variable domain (missing parts from reference TRBV11-3 and TRBJ1-1): EAGVVQSPRYKIIEKKQPVAFWCNPISGHNTLYWYLQNLGQGPELLIRYENEEAVDDSQLPKDRFSAERLKGVDSTLKIQPAELGDSAVYLCASSQHRGQRAFFGQGTRLTVV.

This sequence joins TRBV6-5 and TRBJ2-1; D might be TRBD2 (6 bases). The CDR3 has 14 residues. Trimming cost V 6 bases and J 8 bases, with 17 bases left between them. CDR1 and CDR2 (germline): MNHEY, SVGAGI. The CDR3 coding sequence is TGTGCCAGCAGGGTCGGGAGAGGAGTGGATGAGCAGTTCTTC. It codes for CASRVGRGVDEQFF.

This rearrangement joins TRBV3-1 (or the pseudogene TRBV3-2) to TRBJ2-1, with a possible D match to TRBD2 (6 bases). Deletions cut 3 bases from V and 8 bases from J, with 11 bases between. Germline V CDR1 and CDR2: LGHDT, YNNKEL (reference sequence). The CDR3 spans 13 residues. CDR3 in DNA: TGTGCCAGCAGCCAGCGACTAGGGGATGAGCAGTTCTTC. It codes for CASSQRLGDEQFF.

This clone was recorded at least ten times. The chain carries TRBV21-1 and TRBJ2-7; the table's TRBD1 call for D was not verified on the DNA. TRBV21-1 is tagged as a pseudogene. CDR3 length: 16 amino acids. Written as DNA, the CDR3 is TGTGCCAGCAGCAAAGCGGACAGCGGAATTAGGTACGAGCAGTACTTC. Protein: CASSKADSGIRYEQYF.

This sequence joins TRBV2 and TRBJ2-2; 9 positions agree with TRBD1. The CDR3 covers 14 residues. The germline V gene has CDR1 SNHLY and CDR2 FYNNEI. Germline trimming cut 6 bases from V and 1 base from J; bases unmatched to any gene: 0. CDR3 amino acids: CASRDRGNTGELFF. For the CDR3, the DNA is TGTGCCAGCAGGGACAGGGGGAACACCGGGGAGCTGTTTTTT.

This clone was recorded only once. The J gene is TRBJ1-1, the V gene TRBV19; TRBD1 matches at 7 bases. CDR1 and CDR2 (germline): LNHDA, SQIVND (reference sequence). The CDR3 spans 17 residues. V dropped 4 bases and J dropped 0; count of bases not matched to a gene: 11. The CDR3 spells CASSSSGAGGLNTEAFF. In nucleotides, the CDR3 is TGTGCCAGTAGTAGTTCCGGGGCAGGGGGGCTGAACACTGAAGCTTTCTTT.

The chain is built from TRBV9 and TRBJ2-5, with 7 bases lining up with TRBD1. This CDR3 has 15 amino acids. Germline V gives CDR1 SGDLS, CDR2 YYNGEE. Unmatched junction bases numbered 4, after V lost 0 bases and J lost 2 bases. CDR3: CASSVVTGKQETQYF. Written as DNA, the CDR3 is TGTGCCAGCAGCGTAGTGACAGGGAAGCAAGAGACCCAGTACTTC.

The chain uses TRBV5-1 and TRBJ1-6; a weak D match, TRBD1 (6 bases). This CDR3 has 16 amino acids. Germline V gene lookup returns CDR1 SGHRS and CDR2 YFSETQ. Between the trimmed V and J ends, which lost 4 bases and 4 bases, there was a span of 15 bases. DNA for the CDR3: TGCGCCAGCAGCGTCCGGTCGGACAGTTATAATTCACCCCTCCACTTT. It yields the protein CASSVRSDSYNSPLHF. Drawing the rest from reference TRBV5-1 and TRBJ1-6, the complete variable domain is KAGVTQTPRYLIKTRGQQVTLSCSPISGHRSVSWYQQTPGQGLQFLFEYFSETQRNKGNFPGRFSGRQFSNSRSEMNVSTLELGDSALYLCASSVRSDSYNSPLHFGNGTRLTVT.

This clone came up once. J is TRBJ1-5 and V is TRBV19; D possibly corresponds to TRBD1 (6 bases). V lost 8 bases to trimming and J lost 4 bases, with 18 bases between them. The length of the CDR3 is 15 residues. Germline loops: CDR1 LNHDA, CDR2 SQIVND (reference sequence). Here the CDR3 DNA reads TGTGCCAGTTCGGTAGGGGGGGCGCGTAATCAGCCCCAGCATTTT. Encoded protein: CASSVGGARNQPQHF.

The chain couples TRBV2 to TRBJ1-4, with D hard to call. Trimming took off 3 bases at V and 1 base at J, with 9 bases between the two ends. Germline CDR1 SNHLY, CDR2 FYNNEI. This CDR3 has 15 residues. In nucleotides, the CDR3 is TGTGCCAGCAGTGACCCGGGAGAAACTAATGAAAAACTGTTTTTT. It is translated as CASSDPGETNEKLFF.

This chain connects TRBV4-3 to TRBJ2-1, with 7 bases that match TRBD1. CDR3 length equals 15 residues. The J segment lost 10 bases and the V segment lost 5 bases, leaving 14 bases of the junction unmatched. Germline V gives CDR1 LGHNA, CDR2 YSLEER. The CDR3 spells CASSSGTAPYWEQFF. CDR3 coding DNA: TGCGCCAGCAGCTCCGGGACAGCCCCTTATTGGGAGCAGTTCTTC.

The chain couples TRBV29-1 to TRBJ2-5; 8 bases fit TRBD2. The CDR3 loop spans 16 amino acids. The trim removed 3 bases at V and 2 bases at J, leaving 11 bases unmatched. Germline V lookup: CDR1 SQVTM, CDR2 ANQGSEA. The CDR3, as DNA: TGCAGCGTTGATGATACACTCCGGGGGGGGCAAGAGACCCAGTACTTC. As protein: CSVDDTLRGGQETQYF.